The T cell receptor (beta chain) described here comes from a study of T cells in localized non-small cell lung cancer. Findings of the study overall: Because sequencing included only one region (of the tumor), heterogeneity remains possible.

On this clone: Antigen specificity is unknown.

Profiled with immunoSEQ multiplex PCR; TCRdb holds only in-frame clones, not every one. The repertoire holds about 15,000 clones, with around 83% as singletons. CDR3 length equals 18 residues. V shed 1 base and J 2 bases; nucleotides not matched to a gene: 11. Germline-derived CDR1 and CDR2 are LGHNA and YSLEER. The sequence derives from a female donor over 55 with stage I squamous cell lung carcinoma. Sample: peripheral blood, taken before any cancer treatment. This sequence joins TRBV4-3 and TRBJ2-3, with 8 bases fitting TRBD2. CDR3 in amino acids: CASSQVVPSGSYTDTQYF. Written as DNA, the CDR3 is TGCGCCAGCAGCCAAGTTGTACCTAGCGGGTCTTACACAGATACGCAGTATTTT.